Listed below are T cell receptor beta chains from one sample, sequenced in a study of shared clonotypes between healthy human individuals. Here immunoSEQ multiplex PCR was the method, and the copy in TCRdb shows in-frame clones only, minus some. The sample holds about 1.5 million clones, roughly 96% seen once. The source material was naive CD4+ T cells sorted from blood. The origin of the receptors is a man between 25 and 39 years old in good health. Each CDR3 is given with its conserved first and last residue. Each record gives: D gene, clone size, V gene, J gene, CDR3 DNA, CDR3 protein. D genes are given only for firm matches. Some rows mark clone size as missing; the rest say once, few, many or name a class of expanded clone.

-	-	TRBV6-5	TRBJ1-4	TGTGCCAGCAGTCGGAAACTCATTAATGAAAAACTGTTTTTT	CASSRKLINEKLFF
TRBD1	-	TRBV19	TRBJ2-7	TGTGCCAGTAGTATAGATCTATCAGGACAGGTGAGTTACGGCGAGCAGTACTTC	CASSIDLSGQVSYGEQYF
-	-	TRBV2	TRBJ2-7	TGTGCCAGCAGGGCGGTGGATCCCTACTCCTACGAGCAGTACTTC	CASRAVDPYSYEQYF
-	-	TRBV19	TRBJ2-1	TGTGCCAGTAGCGCCTTGACTCCTCTTTCCTACAATGAGCAGTTCTTC	CASSALTPLSYNEQFF
TRBD2	once	TRBV4-3	TRBJ2-7	TGCGCCAGCAGCCAAGACCAACTAGCGGTAACCTACGAGCAGTACTTC	CASSQDQLAVTYEQYF
TRBD1	-	TRBV6-1	TRBJ2-5	TGTGCCAGCAGTCGACAGGGGGAGACCCAGTACTTC	CASSRQGETQYF
TRBD2	-	TRBV7-6	TRBJ2-7	TGTGCCAGCAGCTTAACCACGGGACAGGGACTAGCGGGAGGCTACGAGCAGTACTTC	CASSLTTGQGLAGGYEQYF
TRBD1	-	TRBV23-1	TRBJ2-7	TGCGCCAGCAGTCACGATCGGACAGGGGGGGGCGAGCAGTACTTC	CASSHDRTGGGEQYF
-	-	TRBV18	TRBJ2-6	TGTGCCAGCTCACAGCGAAGTGGGGCCAACGTCCTGACTTTC	CASSQRSGANVLTF
TRBD1	-	TRBV5-5	TRBJ2-7	TGTGCCAGCAGCGCCAGGGACACACAGGGGGTTTTTCTCAAGTACTTC	CASSARDTQGVFLKYF
-	-	TRBV5-5	TRBJ2-1	TGTGCCAGCGGCCCCCCCAACAGGGCCTCGTTCCTGGGATCCTACAATGAGCAGTTCTTC	CASGPPNRASFLGSYNEQFF
-	-	TRBV9	TRBJ2-3	TGTGCCAGCAGCTCCAGGGGGCGGGAGGACACAGATACGCAGTATTTT	CASSSRGREDTDTQYF
-	-	TRBV29-1	TRBJ1-5	TGCAGCGTTTCCGTGGGGGCGCCGAGCAATCAGCCCCAGCATTTT	CSVSVGAPSNQPQHF
TRBD2	-	TRBV9	TRBJ2-1	TGTGCCAGCAGCGCACTAGCGGGAGTTGACAATGAGCAGTTCTTC	CASSALAGVDNEQFF
-	-	TRBV5-6	TRBJ1-5	TGTGCCAGCAGCTTGCGGCCAGACAATCAGCCCCAGCATTTT	CASSLRPDNQPQHF
-	-	TRBV10-3	TRBJ1-2	TGTGCCATCAGTGAGAGCCTCAATAAACTCGGTGGCTACACCTTC	CAISESLNKLGGYTF
-	once	TRBV7-3	TRBJ2-1	TGTGCCAGCAGCTTAAGCGGCCTGCCAGCGACTAGCTCCTACAATGAGCAGTTCTTC	CASSLSGLPATSSYNEQFF
-	-	TRBV2	TRBJ2-5	TGTGCCAGCACTTTTCAGTCCGTAGAGACCCAGTACTTC	CASTFQSVETQYF
-	-	TRBV5-1	TRBJ1-1	TGCGCCAGCAGCCCGCTGAACACTGAAGCTTTCTTT	CASSPLNTEAFF
-	-	TRBV9	TRBJ2-5	TGTGCCAGCGGGCGGGACCAGTACTTC	CASGRDQYF
-	-	TRBV10-3	TRBJ1-1	TGTGCCACGACGAAGGACGGGAACACTGAAGCTTTCTTT	CATTKDGNTEAFF
-	-	TRBV6-4	TRBJ2-3	TGTGCCAGCAGTGAAGGACTCCTACATACGCAGTATTTT	CASSEGLLHTQYF
TRBD1	-	TRBV6-5	TRBJ1-5	TGTGCCAGCAGTTACAGGGGGCTGGGGCAGCCCCAGCATTTT	CASSYRGLGQPQHF
TRBD2	-	TRBV5-4	TRBJ2-3	TGTGCCAGCAGCCGGGAGGGGGCAGATACGCAGTATTTT	CASSREGADTQYF
TRBD2	-	TRBV6-1	TRBJ2-1	TGTGCCAGCAGCGGACTAGCGGGAGGGGGCAATGAGCAGTTCTTC	CASSGLAGGGNEQFF
-	-	TRBV5-1	TRBJ1-2	TGCGCCAGCAGCTTGGACCGGGACTCCCACTATGGCTACACCTTC	CASSLDRDSHYGYTF
-	few	TRBV7-2	TRBJ1-2	TGTGCCAGCACTACCGGGAGTAACTATGGCTACACCTTC	CASTTGSNYGYTF
TRBD1	-	TRBV7-2	TRBJ1-2	TGTGCCAGCAGCCCGCGGACAGGGGGCGTTGCTGGCTATGGCTACACCTTC	CASSPRTGGVAGYGYTF
TRBD1	-	TRBV4-1	TRBJ1-2	TGCGCCAGCAGCCAAGGTCCAGGGGGGAGAGGTGGCTACACCTTC	CASSQGPGGRGGYTF
-	-	TRBV5-4	TRBJ2-1	TGTGCCAGCAGGGGGCGGGCAGGAATAGATGAGCAGTTCTTC	CASRGRAGIDEQFF
TRBD2	-	TRBV27	TRBJ2-3	TGTGCCACCTCGAGCGGGAGGGCCGATACGCAGTATTTT	CATSSGRADTQYF
-	-	TRBV29-1	TRBJ2-7	TGCAGCGTCCAAGCTAGTCAGTACGAGCAGTACTTC	CSVQASQYEQYF
-	-	TRBV28	TRBJ2-7	TGTGCCAGCAGTTTACGCAACCGCTACGAGCAGTACTTC	CASSLRNRYEQYF
-	-	TRBV2	TRBJ2-7	TGTGCCAGCAGTGGTCCGGAAAGCTCCTACGAGCAGTACTTC	CASSGPESSYEQYF
-	-	TRBV6-5	TRBJ2-7	TGTGCCAGCAGTTACCTTGGTAGCGCGACCTACGAGCAGTACTTC	CASSYLGSATYEQYF
-	-	TRBV10-2	TRBJ2-7	TGCGCCAGCGGGGGAGTAGGCAGGTCCTACGAGCAGTACTTC	CASGGVGRSYEQYF
TRBD2	once	TRBV29-1	TRBJ2-5	TGCAGCGTTGCCGGGAGGGCCCGAGAGACCCAGTACTTC	CSVAGRARETQYF
-	-	TRBV9	TRBJ1-1	TGTGCCAGCAGCGTAGGGGTTCTTCAGGGGACTGAAGCTTTCTTT	CASSVGVLQGTEAFF
-	-	TRBV4-1	TRBJ2-7	TGCGCCAGCAGCCGGAGCGACCGGGACTACGAGCAGTACTTC	CASSRSDRDYEQYF
TRBD2	once	TRBV7-9	TRBJ2-7	TGTGCCGTTAGAAATGGCGGGAGTTTCGAGCAGTACTTC	CAVRNGGSFEQYF
-	once	TRBV5-5	TRBJ1-5	TGTGCCAGCAGCTTGAGACAGAGCAATCAGCCCCAGCATTTT	CASSLRQSNQPQHF
-	-	TRBV6-1	TRBJ2-7	TGTGCCAGCCTCCTCGGGGGTCCCTACTACGAGCAGTACTTC	CASLLGGPYYEQYF
-	-	TRBV21-1	TRBJ1-5	TGTGCCAGCAGCTCCTGGCCAGCTCCTAGCAATCAGCCCCAGCATTTT	CASSSWPAPSNQPQHF
-	-	TRBV18	TRBJ2-1	TGTGCCAGCTCACCACGCACAGGTGGTTACAATGAGCAGTTCTTC	CASSPRTGGYNEQFF
TRBD1	-	TRBV27	TRBJ2-5	TGTGCCAGCAGTAGGACAGGGGAGGAGACCCAGTACTTC	CASSRTGEETQYF
TRBD1	-	TRBV5-1	TRBJ2-2	TGCGCCAGCAGCCCCAGGACAGGGGGTAACACCGGGGAGCTGTTTTTT	CASSPRTGGNTGELFF
TRBD2	-	TRBV19	TRBJ2-1	TGTGCCAGTAGTATAGTAGCGGGGGAGGGCAATGAGCAGTTCTTC	CASSIVAGEGNEQFF
TRBD2	-	TRBV28	TRBJ2-1	TGTGCCAGCAGTGCTAGCGGGAGGAGGGTTGCTGTTAGGTGGTTCTTC	CASSASGRRVAVRWFF
TRBD1	few	TRBV2	TRBJ2-1	TGTGCCAGTCAGGGGGAATCAGTGAATGAGCAGTTCTTC	CASQGESVNEQFF
TRBD1	-	TRBV7-6	TRBJ1-2	TGTGCCAGCAGCCGCGACAGGGGGCTGTCTGGCTACACCTTC	CASSRDRGLSGYTF
-	-	TRBV14	TRBJ2-2	TGTGCCAGCAGCCAAGCTCGAGGGGCCGGGGAGCTGTTTTTT	CASSQARGAGELFF
TRBD1	-	TRBV30	TRBJ1-5	TGTGCCTGGACTTTGGGGGACAGGGATAATCAGCCCCAGCATTTT	CAWTLGDRDNQPQHF
-	once	TRBV10-3	TRBJ2-2	TGTGCCATCAGTGAGTCGGGGGCCGGGGAGCTGTTTTTT	CAISESGAGELFF
-	-	TRBV7-8	TRBJ1-1	TGTGCCAGCAGCTTTCCGGGGAGGAACACTGAAGCTTTCTTT	CASSFPGRNTEAFF
TRBD2	once	TRBV5-1	TRBJ2-3	TGCGCCAGCAGCTCAGAGAAAGGACTAGCTAGGGCAGATACGCAGTATTTT	CASSSEKGLARADTQYF
TRBD1	once	TRBV7-2	TRBJ2-3	TGTGCCAGCAGTGGACAGGGTACAGATACGCAGTATTTT	CASSGQGTDTQYF
TRBD1	-	TRBV5-1	TRBJ1-2	TGCGCCAGTAGAGCATTTACACCGGGACAGGGCCTTAACTATGGCTACACCTTC	CASRAFTPGQGLNYGYTF